This T cell receptor (beta chain) was identified during a study of PD-1 blockade in classical Hodgkin lymphoma. V trimming: 4 bases; J trimming: 5 bases; junction bases outside the gene matches: 8. This CDR3 has 16 residues. CDR1 and CDR2 (germline): SGHAT, FQNNGV. Assay used: immunoSEQ multiplex PCR; TCRdb lists only in-frame clones, some missing. This table holds more than 20,000 clones, less than 75% found once. Indicated time point: cycle 4 day 1 (C4D1), after six to seven weeks of nivolumab. Each of the patients experienced relapse following autologous stem cell transplantation, and their brentuximab vedotin exposure differed. Patients showed best responses of complete response, partial response or progressive disease.

The J gene is TRBJ2-2, the V gene TRBV11-2; 9 bases are shared with TRBD1. This clonotype was obtained from a human donor with classical Hodgkin lymphoma. Sequenced material: peripheral blood mononuclear cells (PBMCs), taken before the fourth cycle of nivolumab. This chain's CDR3 is CASSSPLGTGTGELFF. The CDR3 nucleotides are TGTGCCAGCAGCTCCCCGTTGGGGACAGGGACCGGGGAGCTGTTTTTT.